This is a list of T cell receptor beta chains from one sample in a study of T-cell reconstitution after alpha-beta-depleted transplantation in children. TCRdb recomputed calls from the PCR reads with MiXCR, one row per CDR3 protein. This sample has about 980,000 distinct CDR3 sequences, with about 29% found just once. The specimen comprised PBMCs, mostly from graft donor cells, sampled 360 days after TCRalphabeta/CD19-depleted stem cell transplant. These TCRs come from a boy younger than two who had a stem cell transplant for SCID, so the T cells may come from the graft donor. The CDR3 runs from the conserved cysteine through the conserved F or W. Each record gives: J gene, D gene, V gene, clone size, CDR3 DNA, CDR3 protein. D genes are given only for firm matches. The size field is filled for only some rows; it gives once, few, many or a size class.

J gene: TRBJ2-2
D gene: -
V gene: TRBV6-1
clone size: -
CDR3 DNA: TGTGCCAGCAGCCCGCGCGCAGGATCGAACACCGGGGAGCTGTTTTTT
CDR3 protein: CASSPRAGSNTGELFF

J gene: TRBJ2-5
D gene: -
V gene: TRBV15
clone size: -
CDR3 DNA: TGTGCCACCAGCAGAGAGGAGGGGCAAGAGACCCAGTACTTC
CDR3 protein: CATSREEGQETQYF

J gene: TRBJ1-1
D gene: -
V gene: TRBV12-3/TRBV12-4
clone size: many
CDR3 DNA: TGTGCCAGCAGCTTAACCCTCAACACTGAAGCTTTCTTT
CDR3 protein: CASSLTLNTEAFF

J gene: TRBJ1-4
D gene: TRBD1
V gene: TRBV27
clone size: many
CDR3 DNA: TGTGCCAGCAGTTTTGACAGGGCTGAAAAACTGTTTTTT
CDR3 protein: CASSFDRAEKLFF

J gene: TRBJ2-2
D gene: TRBD1
V gene: TRBV4-1
clone size: few
CDR3 DNA: TGCGCCAGCAGCCGAGGGACAGGGGCGGACGGGGAGCTGTTTTTT
CDR3 protein: CASSRGTGADGELFF

J gene: TRBJ2-7
D gene: -
V gene: TRBV20-1
clone size: -
CDR3 DNA: TGCAGTGCTAGTTCCCGCGATAGGCTGAGGAACGAGCAGTACTTC
CDR3 protein: CSASSRDRLRNEQYF

J gene: TRBJ2-1
D gene: TRBD2
V gene: TRBV4-2
clone size: -
CDR3 DNA: TGTGCCAGCAGCCCAACTAGCGGGGGGACGAATGAGCAGTTCTTC
CDR3 protein: CASSPTSGGTNEQFF

J gene: TRBJ1-1
D gene: -
V gene: TRBV11-2
clone size: few
CDR3 DNA: TGTGCCAGCAGCGTACCGTATGCTGAAGCTTTCTTT
CDR3 protein: CASSVPYAEAFF

J gene: TRBJ2-7
D gene: TRBD1
V gene: TRBV29-1
clone size: -
CDR3 DNA: TGCAGCGTCCGTAAGGGACAGGCCTACGAGCAGTACTTC
CDR3 protein: CSVRKGQAYEQYF

J gene: TRBJ2-7
D gene: -
V gene: TRBV2
clone size: few
CDR3 DNA: TGTGCCAGCAGTGAAGTTGACTTCAGGAGCTCCTACGAGCAGTACTTC
CDR3 protein: CASSEVDFRSSYEQYF

J gene: TRBJ1-1
D gene: -
V gene: TRBV20-1
clone size: -
CDR3 DNA: TGCAGTGCTAGAGATAGGGGAAGGGGATTTGACGCTTTCTTT
CDR3 protein: CSARDRGRGFDAFF

J gene: TRBJ2-3
D gene: -
V gene: TRBV12-3/TRBV12-4
clone size: -
CDR3 DNA: TGTGCCAGCAGTCGGGCCGGGGGCAAAGATACGCAGTATTTT
CDR3 protein: CASSRAGGKDTQYF

J gene: TRBJ2-7
D gene: -
V gene: TRBV3-1
clone size: -
CDR3 DNA: TGTGCCAGCAGCCCACAGGGCCCACCCAACGAGCAGTACTTC
CDR3 protein: CASSPQGPPNEQYF

J gene: TRBJ2-1
D gene: TRBD1
V gene: TRBV18
clone size: few
CDR3 DNA: TGTGCCAGCTCACCCTTCCTGAACACAGGGGTAGGAAGCTCCTACAATGAGCAGTTCTTC
CDR3 protein: CASSPFLNTGVGSSYNEQFF

J gene: TRBJ2-5
D gene: -
V gene: TRBV15
clone size: -
CDR3 DNA: TGTGCCACCAGCAGGATGGGACACAGGGTCGGAGAGACCCAGTACTTC
CDR3 protein: CATSRMGHRVGETQYF

J gene: TRBJ1-2
D gene: -
V gene: TRBV20-1
clone size: -
CDR3 DNA: TGCAGTGCCCATGGTGGGGAATTCTACTATGGCTACACCTTC
CDR3 protein: CSAHGGEFYYGYTF

J gene: TRBJ2-1
D gene: -
V gene: TRBV4-1
clone size: -
CDR3 DNA: TGCGCCAGCAGTGAGGGGGGAGCGTTGGCGTACAATGAGCAGTTCTTC
CDR3 protein: CASSEGGALAYNEQFF

J gene: TRBJ2-7
D gene: TRBD2
V gene: TRBV7-9
clone size: -
CDR3 DNA: TGTGCCAGCAGCGCGGGACTAGCGGGGGCCTACGAGCAGTACTTC
CDR3 protein: CASSAGLAGAYEQYF

J gene: TRBJ2-1
D gene: -
V gene: TRBV5-6
clone size: -
CDR3 DNA: TGTGCCAGCAGCTTCAGGCGGGCCCCCTACAATGAGCAGTTCTTC
CDR3 protein: CASSFRRAPYNEQFF

J gene: TRBJ1-6
D gene: -
V gene: TRBV28
clone size: few
CDR3 DNA: TGTGCCAGCAGTTTCGATAATTCACCCCTCCACTTT
CDR3 protein: CASSFDNSPLHF

J gene: TRBJ2-5
D gene: TRBD1
V gene: TRBV15
clone size: few
CDR3 DNA: TGTGCCACCAGCAGGGACAGGGCGTTGGAGACCCAGTACTTC
CDR3 protein: CATSRDRALETQYF

J gene: TRBJ2-1
D gene: -
V gene: TRBV29-1
clone size: few
CDR3 DNA: TGCAGCGTATACACGGGGCCCTACAATGAGCAGTTCTTC
CDR3 protein: CSVYTGPYNEQFF

J gene: TRBJ2-4
D gene: -
V gene: TRBV4-1
clone size: few
CDR3 DNA: TGCGCCAGCAGCCAAGGGAGGGTTTCCATAGCCAAAAACATTCAGTACTTC
CDR3 protein: CASSQGRVSIAKNIQYF